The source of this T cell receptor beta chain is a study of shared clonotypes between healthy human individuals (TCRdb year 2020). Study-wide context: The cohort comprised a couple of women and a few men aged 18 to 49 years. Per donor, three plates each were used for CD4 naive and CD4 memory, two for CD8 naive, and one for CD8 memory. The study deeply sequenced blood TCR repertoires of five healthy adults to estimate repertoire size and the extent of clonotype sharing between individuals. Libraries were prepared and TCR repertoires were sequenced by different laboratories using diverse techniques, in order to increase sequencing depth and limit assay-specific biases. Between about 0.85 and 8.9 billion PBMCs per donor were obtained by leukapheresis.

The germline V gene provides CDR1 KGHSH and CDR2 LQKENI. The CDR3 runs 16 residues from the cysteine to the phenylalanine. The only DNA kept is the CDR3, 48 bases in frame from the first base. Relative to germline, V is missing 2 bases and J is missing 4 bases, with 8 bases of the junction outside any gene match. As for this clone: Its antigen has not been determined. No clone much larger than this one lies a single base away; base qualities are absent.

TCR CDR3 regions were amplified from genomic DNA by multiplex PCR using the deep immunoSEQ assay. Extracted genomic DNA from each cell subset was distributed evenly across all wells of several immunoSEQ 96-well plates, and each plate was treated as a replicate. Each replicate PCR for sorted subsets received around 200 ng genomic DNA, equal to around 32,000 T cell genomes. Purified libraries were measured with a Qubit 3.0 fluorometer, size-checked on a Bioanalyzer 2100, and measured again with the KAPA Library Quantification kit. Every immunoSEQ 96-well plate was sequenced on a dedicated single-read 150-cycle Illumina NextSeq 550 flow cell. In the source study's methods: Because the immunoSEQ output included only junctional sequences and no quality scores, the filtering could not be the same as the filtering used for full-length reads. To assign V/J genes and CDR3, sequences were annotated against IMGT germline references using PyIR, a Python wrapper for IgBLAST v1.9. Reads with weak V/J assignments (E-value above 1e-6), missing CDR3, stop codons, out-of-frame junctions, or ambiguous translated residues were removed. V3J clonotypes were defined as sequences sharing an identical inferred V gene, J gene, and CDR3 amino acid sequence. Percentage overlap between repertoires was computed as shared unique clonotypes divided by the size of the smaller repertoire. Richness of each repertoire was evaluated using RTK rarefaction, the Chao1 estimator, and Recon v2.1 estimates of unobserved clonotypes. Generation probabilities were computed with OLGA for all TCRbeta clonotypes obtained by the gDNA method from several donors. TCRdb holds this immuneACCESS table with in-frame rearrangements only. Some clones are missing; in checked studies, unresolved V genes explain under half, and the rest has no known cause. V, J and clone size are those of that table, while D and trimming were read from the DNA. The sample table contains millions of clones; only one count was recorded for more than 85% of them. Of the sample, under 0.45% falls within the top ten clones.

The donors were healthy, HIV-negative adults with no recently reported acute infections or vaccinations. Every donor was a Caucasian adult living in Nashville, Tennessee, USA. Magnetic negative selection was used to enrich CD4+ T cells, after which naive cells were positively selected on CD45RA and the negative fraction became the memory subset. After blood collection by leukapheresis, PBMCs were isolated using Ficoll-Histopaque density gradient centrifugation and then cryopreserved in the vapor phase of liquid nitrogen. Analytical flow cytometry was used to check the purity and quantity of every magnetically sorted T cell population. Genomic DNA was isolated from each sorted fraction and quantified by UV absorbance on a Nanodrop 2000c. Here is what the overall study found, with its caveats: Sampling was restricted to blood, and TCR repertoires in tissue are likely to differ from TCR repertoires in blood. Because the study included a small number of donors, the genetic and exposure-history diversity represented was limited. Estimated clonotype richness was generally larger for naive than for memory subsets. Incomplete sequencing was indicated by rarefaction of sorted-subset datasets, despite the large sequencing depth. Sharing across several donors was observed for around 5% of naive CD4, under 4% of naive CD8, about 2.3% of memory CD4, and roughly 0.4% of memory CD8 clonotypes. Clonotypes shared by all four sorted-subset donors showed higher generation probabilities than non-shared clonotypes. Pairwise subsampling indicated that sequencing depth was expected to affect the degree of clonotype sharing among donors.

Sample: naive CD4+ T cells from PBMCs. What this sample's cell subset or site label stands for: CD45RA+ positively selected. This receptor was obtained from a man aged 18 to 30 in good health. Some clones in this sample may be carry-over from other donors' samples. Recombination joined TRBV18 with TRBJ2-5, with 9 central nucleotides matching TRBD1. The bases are TGTGCCAGCTCACCAGGGACAGGGAGTAAATCAGAGACCCAGTACTTC. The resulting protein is CASSPGTGSKSETQYF.